This section outlines one TCR beta chain sequence together with its context. The target antigen is unknown. This sample was taken from a study of beta chain features in type 1 diabetes. Every donor had blood drawn once into heparin, approximately 120 mL on average. Sorting that relied on CD45RO/CCR7/CD25/CD127/CD95/CD27 yielded CD4+ naive, central memory, regulatory and stem cell-like memory cells. Whole-study findings and limits: Healthy donors had naive, central memory and Treg TCRB repertoires that appeared less similar than those seen among patients. For Type 1 diabetes patients, all four CD4+ subsets carried TCRB CDR3s that were moderately but significantly shorter. Since sequencing was performed on cDNA, cells with high TCR expression could be over-represented.

The CDR3 length is 12 residues. Germline V gene lookup returns CDR1 SNHLY and CDR2 FYNNEI. The germline V and J ends were trimmed by 7 bases and 2 bases, with 9 bases remaining between them. The sequenced template was cDNA made from the entire isolated RNA. Profiled with immunoSEQ multiplex PCR; TCRdb holds only in-frame clones, not every one. The sample includes about 650,000 clones, 12% of them seen just once. This clonotype was sampled from a man aged 25-40 years with type 1 diabetes. The chain links TRBV2 to TRBJ2-7; D is possibly TRBD2 (6 bases). Sequencing input: naive CD4+ T cells from blood. The CDR3 loop is CASTEGTYEQYF. CDR3 in DNA: TGTGCCAGCACGGAGGGGACCTACGAGCAGTACTTC. The whole variable domain, filled in from reference TRBV2 and TRBJ2-7, reads EPEVTQTPSHQVTQMGQEVILRCVPISNHLYFYWYRQILGQKVEFLVSFYNNEISEKSEIFDDQFSVERPDGSNFTLKIRSTKLEDSAMYFCASTEGTYEQYFGPGTRLTVT.